Listed below are T cell receptor beta chains from one sample, sequenced in a study of cytomegalovirus exposure and HLA in healthy donors. TCRdb's table, derived via immunoSEQ multiplex PCR, lists solely in-frame clones and lacks some. The sample lists under 200,000 clones, 82% occurring once. The sample taken for sequencing was PBMCs. Every receptor here comes from a woman younger than 35 in good health and CMV-seronegative. Each CDR3 is given with its conserved first and last residue. A D gene is named only where the DNA matches it firmly. The size of a clone is reported for some rows only, either as once, few or many, or as a class for expanded clones.

TRBJ2-4	13	TRBV27	-	-	CASSSERGNIQYF	TGTGCCAGCAGTTCGGAAAGGGGAAACATTCAGTACTTC
TRBJ2-7	14	TRBV7-9	TRBD1	-	CASSSAGTGIEQYF	TGTGCCAGCAGTAGCGCAGGGACAGGGATCGAGCAGTACTTC
TRBJ2-7	12	TRBV7-9	-	-	CASSPVAYEQYF	TGTGCCAGCAGCCCCGTAGCCTACGAGCAGTACTTC
TRBJ2-5	15	TRBV27	-	-	CASSIPGLLPETQYF	TGTGCCAGCAGTATACCGGGACTCCTGCCGGAGACCCAGTACTTC
TRBJ2-1	16	TRBV2	TRBD2	-	CASRAALAGGRDEQFF	TGTGCCAGCAGGGCAGCTTTAGCGGGGGGGCGGGATGAGCAGTTCTTC
TRBJ2-5	14	TRBV7-8	-	-	CASSDGGYQETQYF	TGTGCCAGCAGCGACGGAGGGTACCAAGAGACCCAGTACTTC
TRBJ2-5	16	TRBV30	TRBD2	once	CAWSVPSGSWQETQYF	TGTGCCTGGAGTGTACCTAGCGGGAGTTGGCAAGAGACCCAGTACTTC
TRBJ2-3	13	TRBV5-1	TRBD1	few	CASSLGGVDTQYF	TGCGCCAGCAGCTTAGGGGGCGTAGATACGCAGTATTTT
TRBJ2-3	18	TRBV4-1	TRBD2	-	CASSQHPDTSGFTDTQYF	TGCGCCAGCAGCCAACACCCCGACACTAGCGGGTTCACAGATACGCAGTATTTT
TRBJ2-7	16	TRBV19	-	-	CASSIDNWQGSNEQYF	TGTGCCAGTAGTATAGATAATTGGCAGGGTAGCAACGAGCAGTACTTC
TRBJ2-3	14	TRBV7-2	-	-	CASSLALAVDTQYF	TGTGCCAGCAGCTTAGCCCTAGCCGTAGATACGCAGTATTTT
TRBJ1-1	18	TRBV2	-	-	CASSDPGRQVNMNTEAFF	TGTGCCAGCAGTGACCCGGGGAGACAGGTTAATATGAACACTGAAGCTTTCTTT
TRBJ1-1	13	TRBV6-5	-	few	CASSYRVNTEAFF	TGTGCCAGCAGTTATCGGGTGAACACTGAAGCTTTCTTT
TRBJ1-1	14	TRBV27	-	once	CATRVGGKNTEAFF	TGTGCGACCAGGGTGGGGGGGAAGAACACTGAAGCTTTCTTT
TRBJ2-3	13	TRBV6-5	-	-	CASTNGGTDTQYF	TGTGCCAGCACCAACGGAGGAACAGATACGCAGTATTTT
TRBJ2-7	14	TRBV7-8	-	-	CASSLTGSSYEQYF	TGTGCCAGCAGCTTAACAGGGTCCTCCTACGAGCAGTACTTC
TRBJ2-1	13	TRBV7-9	-	-	CALTTGYYNEQFF	TGTGCCCTTACGACGGGATATTACAATGAGCAGTTCTTC
TRBJ2-7	15	TRBV27	TRBD2	-	CASAPLAGRTYEQYF	TGTGCCAGCGCACCACTAGCGGGGAGAACTTACGAGCAGTACTTC